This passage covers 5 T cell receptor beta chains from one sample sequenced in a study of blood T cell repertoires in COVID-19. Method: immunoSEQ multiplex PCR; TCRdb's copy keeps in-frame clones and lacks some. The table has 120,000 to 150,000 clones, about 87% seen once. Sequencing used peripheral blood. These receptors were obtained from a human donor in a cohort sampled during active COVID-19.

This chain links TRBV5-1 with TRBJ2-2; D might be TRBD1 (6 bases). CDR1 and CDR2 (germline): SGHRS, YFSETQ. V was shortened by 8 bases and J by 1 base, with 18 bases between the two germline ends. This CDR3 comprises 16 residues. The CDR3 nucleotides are TGCGCCAGTCGAGCTCCGGGACATCTGAACACCGGGGAGCTGTTTTTT. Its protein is CASRAPGHLNTGELFF.

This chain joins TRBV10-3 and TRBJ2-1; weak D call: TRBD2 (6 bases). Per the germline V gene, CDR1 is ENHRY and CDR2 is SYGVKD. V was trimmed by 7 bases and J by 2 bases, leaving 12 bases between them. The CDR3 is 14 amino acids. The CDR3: CAIMGGGTYNEQFF. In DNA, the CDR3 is TGTGCCATCATGGGGGGAGGAACCTACAATGAGCAGTTCTTC.

This CDR3 reads CASSHTSAGGNEQYF. The CDR3 bases are TGTGCCAGCAGCCATACTTCGGCAGGAGGCAACGAGCAGTACTTC. The gene calls are TRBV6-5 and TRBJ2-7; tentatively, D is TRBD2 (5 bases). V lost 6 bases, J lost 5 bases, and 20 bases lay in between. This CDR3 contains 15 residues. Germline V gene data show CDR1 as MNHEY and CDR2 as SVGAGI.

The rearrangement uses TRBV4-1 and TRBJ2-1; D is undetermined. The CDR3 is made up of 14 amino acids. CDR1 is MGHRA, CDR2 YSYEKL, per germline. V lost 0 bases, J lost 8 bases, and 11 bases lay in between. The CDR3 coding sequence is TGCGCCAGCAGCCAAGATCGTGTCGGTCATGAGCAGTTCTTC. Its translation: CASSQDRVGHEQFF.

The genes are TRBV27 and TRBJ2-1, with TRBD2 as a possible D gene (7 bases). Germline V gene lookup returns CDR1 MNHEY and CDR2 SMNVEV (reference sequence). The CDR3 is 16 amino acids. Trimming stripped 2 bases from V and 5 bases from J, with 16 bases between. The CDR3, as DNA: TGTGCCAGCAGTTTAACGGGGCAGGGGACTAACAATGAGCAGTTCTTC. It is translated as CASSLTGQGTNNEQFF.